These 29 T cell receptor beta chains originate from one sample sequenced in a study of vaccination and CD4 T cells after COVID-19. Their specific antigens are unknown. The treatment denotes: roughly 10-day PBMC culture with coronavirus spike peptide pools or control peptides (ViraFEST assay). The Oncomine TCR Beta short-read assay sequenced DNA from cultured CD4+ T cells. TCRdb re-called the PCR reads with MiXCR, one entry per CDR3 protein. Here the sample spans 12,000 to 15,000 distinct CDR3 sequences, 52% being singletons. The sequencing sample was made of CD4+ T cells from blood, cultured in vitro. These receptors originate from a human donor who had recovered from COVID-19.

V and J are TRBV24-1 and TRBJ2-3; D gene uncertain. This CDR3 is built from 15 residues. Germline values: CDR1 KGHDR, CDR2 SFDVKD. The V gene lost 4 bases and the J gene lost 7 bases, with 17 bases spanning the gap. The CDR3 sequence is CATSEPPVGSHTQYF. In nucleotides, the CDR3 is TGTGCCACCAGTGAACCACCCGTCGGGTCGCATACGCAGTATTTT.

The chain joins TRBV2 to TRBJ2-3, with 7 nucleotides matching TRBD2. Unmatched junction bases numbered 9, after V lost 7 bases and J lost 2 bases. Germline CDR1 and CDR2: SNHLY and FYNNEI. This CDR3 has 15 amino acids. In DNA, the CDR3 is TGTGCCAGCACGGTACTAGCGATCCCCACAGATACGCAGTATTTT. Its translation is CASTVLAIPTDTQYF.

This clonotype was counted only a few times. The CDR3 DNA is TGTGCCAGCCTAGATACAGGGAGGTTTAGCACTGAAGCTTTCTTT. The encoded protein is CASLDTGRFSTEAFF. V usage is TRBV6-1 and J usage is TRBJ1-1, with D possibly being TRBD1 (6 bases). Germline CDR1 is MNHNS and CDR2 is SASEGT. This CDR3 is built from 15 residues. Trimming stripped 8 bases from V and 4 bases from J, with 20 bases between.

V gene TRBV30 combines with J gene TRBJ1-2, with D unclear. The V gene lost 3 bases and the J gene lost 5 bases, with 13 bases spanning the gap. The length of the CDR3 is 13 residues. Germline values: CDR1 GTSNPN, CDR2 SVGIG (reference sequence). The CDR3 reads CAWRGSTVYGYTF. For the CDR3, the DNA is TGTGCCTGGAGGGGGAGTACCGTATATGGCTACACCTTC. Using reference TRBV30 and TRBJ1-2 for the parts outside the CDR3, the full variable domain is SQTIHQWPATLVQPVGSPLSLECTVEGTSNPNLYWYRQAAGRGLQLLFYSVGIGQISSEVPQNLSASRPQDRQFILSSKKLLLSDSGFYLCAWRGSTVYGYTFGSGTRLTVV.

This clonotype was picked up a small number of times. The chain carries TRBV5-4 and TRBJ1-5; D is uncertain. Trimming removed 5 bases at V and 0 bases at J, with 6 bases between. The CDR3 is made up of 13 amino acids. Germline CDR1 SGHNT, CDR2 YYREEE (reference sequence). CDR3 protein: CASSTDSNQPQHF. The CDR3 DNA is TGTGCCAGCAGTACAGATAGCAATCAGCCCCAGCATTTT.

CDR3 sequence (DNA): TGTGCCAGCAGCCGAAAGGGGGAGGGGCCGGGGAACACTGAAGCTTTCTTT. Protein: CASSRKGEGPGNTEAFF. This chain connects TRBV21-1 to TRBJ1-1. TRBV21-1 is deemed a pseudogene. This CDR3 spans 17 amino acids.

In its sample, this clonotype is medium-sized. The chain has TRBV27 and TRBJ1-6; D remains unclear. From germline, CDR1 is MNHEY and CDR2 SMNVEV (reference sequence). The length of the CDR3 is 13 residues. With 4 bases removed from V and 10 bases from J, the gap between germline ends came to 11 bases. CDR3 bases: TGTGCCAGCAGTTGGGGAGTCGGATCACCCCTCCACTTT. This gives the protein CASSWGVGSPLHF.

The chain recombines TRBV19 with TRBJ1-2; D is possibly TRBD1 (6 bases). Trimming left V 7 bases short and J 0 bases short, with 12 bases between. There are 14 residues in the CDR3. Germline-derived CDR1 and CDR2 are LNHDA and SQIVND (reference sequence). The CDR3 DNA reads TGTGCCAGTAAGCAGGGGCAATCTAACTATGGCTACACCTTC. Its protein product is CASKQGQSNYGYTF.

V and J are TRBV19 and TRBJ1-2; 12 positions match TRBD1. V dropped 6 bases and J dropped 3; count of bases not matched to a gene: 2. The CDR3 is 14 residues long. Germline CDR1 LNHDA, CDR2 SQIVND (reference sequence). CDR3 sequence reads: CASRGTGGDYGYTF. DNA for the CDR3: TGTGCCAGTAGAGGGACAGGGGGCGACTATGGCTACACCTTC.

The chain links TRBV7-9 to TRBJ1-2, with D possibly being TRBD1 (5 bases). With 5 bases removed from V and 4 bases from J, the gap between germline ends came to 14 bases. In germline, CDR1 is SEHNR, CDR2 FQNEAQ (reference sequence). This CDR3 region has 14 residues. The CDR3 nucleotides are TGTGCCAGCAGCATCATGGGGCTACCCTATGGCTACACCTTC. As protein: CASSIMGLPYGYTF.

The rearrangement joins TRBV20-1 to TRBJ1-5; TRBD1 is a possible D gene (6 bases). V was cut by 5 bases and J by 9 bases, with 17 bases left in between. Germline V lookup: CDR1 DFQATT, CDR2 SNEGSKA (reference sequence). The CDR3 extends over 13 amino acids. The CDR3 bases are TGCAGTGCTCGGGGGGGGCTCCTATGGCCCCAGCATTTT. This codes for CSARGGLLWPQHF.

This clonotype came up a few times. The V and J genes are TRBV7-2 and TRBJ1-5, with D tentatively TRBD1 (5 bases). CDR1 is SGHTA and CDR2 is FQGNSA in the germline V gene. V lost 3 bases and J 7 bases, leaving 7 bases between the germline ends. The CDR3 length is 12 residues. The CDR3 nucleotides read TGTGCCAGCAGCTTTCCAGGGCAGCCCCAGCATTTT. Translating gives CASSFPGQPQHF.

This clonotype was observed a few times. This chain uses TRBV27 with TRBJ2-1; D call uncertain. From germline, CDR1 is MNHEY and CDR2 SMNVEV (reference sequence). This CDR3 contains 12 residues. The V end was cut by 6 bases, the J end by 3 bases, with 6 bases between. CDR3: CASRRFYNEQFF. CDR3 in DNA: TGTGCCAGCAGAAGATTCTACAATGAGCAGTTCTTC.

The CDR3 nucleotides are TGCAGCGTGGGACAGCGCCACGAGCAGTACTTC. It yields the protein CSVGQRHEQYF. The chain combines TRBV29-1 with TRBJ2-7; TRBD1 agrees at 7 bases. Germline assignment: CDR1 SQVTM and CDR2 ANQGSEA. Trimming cost V 6 bases and J 5 bases; bases outside gene matches: 4. The CDR3 has 11 residues.

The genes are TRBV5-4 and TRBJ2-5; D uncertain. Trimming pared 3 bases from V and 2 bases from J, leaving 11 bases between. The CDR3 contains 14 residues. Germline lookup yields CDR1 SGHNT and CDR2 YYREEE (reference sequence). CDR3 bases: TGTGCCAGCAGCTCCCCTCCTACTCAAGAGACCCAGTACTTC. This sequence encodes CASSSPPTQETQYF.

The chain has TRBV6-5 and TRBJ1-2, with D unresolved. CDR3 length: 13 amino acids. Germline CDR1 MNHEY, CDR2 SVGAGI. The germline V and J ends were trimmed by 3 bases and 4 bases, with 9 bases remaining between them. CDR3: CASSYGQAYGYTF. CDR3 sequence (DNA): TGTGCCAGCAGTTATGGGCAGGCCTATGGCTACACCTTC.

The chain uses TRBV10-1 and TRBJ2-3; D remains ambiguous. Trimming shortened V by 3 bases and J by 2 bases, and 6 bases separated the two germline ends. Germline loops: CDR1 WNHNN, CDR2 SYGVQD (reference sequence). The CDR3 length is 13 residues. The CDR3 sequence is CASSEIDTDTQYF. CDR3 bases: TGCGCCAGCAGTGAAATCGACACAGATACGCAGTATTTT.

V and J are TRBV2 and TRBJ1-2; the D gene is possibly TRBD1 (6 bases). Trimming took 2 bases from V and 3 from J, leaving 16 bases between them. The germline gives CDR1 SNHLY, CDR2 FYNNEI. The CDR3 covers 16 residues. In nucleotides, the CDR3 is TGTGCCAGCAGTGAAACTATCGCAGGGGCACACTATGGCTACACCTTC. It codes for CASSETIAGAHYGYTF.

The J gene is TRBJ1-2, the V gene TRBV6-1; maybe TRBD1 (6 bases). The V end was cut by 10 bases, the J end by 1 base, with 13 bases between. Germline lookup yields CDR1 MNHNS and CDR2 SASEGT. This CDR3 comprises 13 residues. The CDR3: CATLPGVNYGYTF. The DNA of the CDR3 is TGTGCCACCCTTCCAGGGGTTAACTATGGCTACACCTTC.

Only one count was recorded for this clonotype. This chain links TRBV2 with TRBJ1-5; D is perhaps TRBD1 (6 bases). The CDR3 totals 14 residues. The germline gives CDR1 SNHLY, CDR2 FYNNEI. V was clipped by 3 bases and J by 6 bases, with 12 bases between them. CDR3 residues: CASSDFGGPQPQHF. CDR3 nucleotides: TGTGCCAGCAGTGATTTCGGGGGGCCTCAGCCCCAGCATTTT.

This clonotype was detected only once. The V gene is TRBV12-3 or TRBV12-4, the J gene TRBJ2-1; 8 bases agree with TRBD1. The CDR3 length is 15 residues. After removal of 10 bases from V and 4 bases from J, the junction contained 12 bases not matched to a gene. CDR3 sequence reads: CATKIGQGDYNEQFF. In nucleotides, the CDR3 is TGTGCCACGAAGATAGGACAGGGCGATTACAATGAGCAGTTCTTC.

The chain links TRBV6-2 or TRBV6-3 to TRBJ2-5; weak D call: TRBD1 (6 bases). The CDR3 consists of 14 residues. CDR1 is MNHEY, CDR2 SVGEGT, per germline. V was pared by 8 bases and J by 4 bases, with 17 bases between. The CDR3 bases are TGTGCCAGCGGTCCCGTGGGCAGGGGAGAGACCCAGTACTTC. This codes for CASGPVGRGETQYF.

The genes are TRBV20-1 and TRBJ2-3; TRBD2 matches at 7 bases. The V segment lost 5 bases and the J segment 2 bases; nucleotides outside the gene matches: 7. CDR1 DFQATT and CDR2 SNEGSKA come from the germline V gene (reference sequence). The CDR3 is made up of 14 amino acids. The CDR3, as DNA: TGCAGTGCTCCCACGGGGGGTAACACAGATACGCAGTATTTT. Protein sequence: CSAPTGGNTDTQYF.

CDR3 sequence reads: CASSPRDRGSLYGYTF. The DNA for the CDR3 is TGTGCCAGCAGCCCCCGAGACAGGGGGTCCCTATATGGCTACACCTTC. This rearrangement joins TRBV9 to TRBJ1-2; 9 nucleotides agree with TRBD1. Trimming removed 4 bases from V and 5 bases from J; junction bases left unmatched: 12. Germline CDR1 is SGDLS and CDR2 is YYNGEE. The CDR3 is made up of 16 amino acids.

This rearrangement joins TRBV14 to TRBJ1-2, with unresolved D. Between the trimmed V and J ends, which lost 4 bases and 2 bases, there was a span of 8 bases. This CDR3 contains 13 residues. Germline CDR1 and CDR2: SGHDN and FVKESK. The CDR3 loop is CASSPDRNYGYTF. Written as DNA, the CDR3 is TGTGCCAGCAGCCCAGATAGGAACTATGGCTACACCTTC. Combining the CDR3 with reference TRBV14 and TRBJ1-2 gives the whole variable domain EAGVTQFPSHSVIEKGQTVTLRCDPISGHDNLYWYRRVMGKEIKFLLHFVKESKQDESGMPNNRFLAERTGGTYSTLKVQPAELEDSGVYFCASSPDRNYGYTFGSGTRLTVV.

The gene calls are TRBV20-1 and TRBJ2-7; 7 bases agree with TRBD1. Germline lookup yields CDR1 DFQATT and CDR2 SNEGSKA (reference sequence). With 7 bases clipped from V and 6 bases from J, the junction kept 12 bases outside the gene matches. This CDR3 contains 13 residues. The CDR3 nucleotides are TGCAGTGTTTCTACAGGGGTGAGAGGCGAGCAGTACTTC. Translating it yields CSVSTGVRGEQYF.

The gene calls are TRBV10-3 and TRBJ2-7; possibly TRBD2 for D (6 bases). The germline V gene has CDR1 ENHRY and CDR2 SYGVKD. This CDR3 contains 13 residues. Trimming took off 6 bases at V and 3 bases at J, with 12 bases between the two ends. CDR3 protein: CAIRRGESYEQYF. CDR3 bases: TGTGCCATCAGGCGGGGAGAGAGCTACGAGCAGTACTTC.

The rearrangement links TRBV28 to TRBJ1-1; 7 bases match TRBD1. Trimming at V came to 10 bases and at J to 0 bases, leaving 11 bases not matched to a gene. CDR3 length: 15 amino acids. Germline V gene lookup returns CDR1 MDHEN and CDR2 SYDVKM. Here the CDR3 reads CATGGAGRMNTEAFF. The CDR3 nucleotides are TGTGCCACAGGGGGGGCTGGGCGTATGAACACTGAAGCTTTCTTT. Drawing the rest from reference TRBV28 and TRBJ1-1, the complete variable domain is DVKVTQSSRYLVKRTGEKVFLECVQDMDHENMFWYRQDPGLGLRLIYFSYDVKMKEKGDIPEGYSVSREKKERFSLILESASTNQTSMYLCATGGAGRMNTEAFFGQGTRLTVV.

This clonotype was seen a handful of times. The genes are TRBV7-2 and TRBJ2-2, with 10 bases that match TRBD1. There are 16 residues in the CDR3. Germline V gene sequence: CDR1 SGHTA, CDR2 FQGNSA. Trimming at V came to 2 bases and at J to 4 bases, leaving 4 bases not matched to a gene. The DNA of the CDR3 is TGTGCCAGCAGCTTAACCGGGACAGGGGTCACCGGGGAGCTGTTTTTT. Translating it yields CASSLTGTGVTGELFF.